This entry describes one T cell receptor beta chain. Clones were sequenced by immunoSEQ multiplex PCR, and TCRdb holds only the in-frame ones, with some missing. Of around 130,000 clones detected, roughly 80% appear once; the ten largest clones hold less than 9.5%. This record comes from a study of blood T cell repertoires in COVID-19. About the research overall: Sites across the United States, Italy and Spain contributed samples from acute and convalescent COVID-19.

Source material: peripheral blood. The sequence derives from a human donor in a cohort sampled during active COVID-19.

The CDR3 spells CASRHRVLNTGELFF. The CDR3 DNA follows: TGTGCCAGCAGACACCGGGTCTTGAACACCGGGGAGCTGTTTTTT. The chain links TRBV6-5 to TRBJ2-2; D ambiguous. Germline V lookup: CDR1 MNHEY, CDR2 SVGAGI. Trimming shortened V by 6 bases and J by 1 base, and 12 bases separated the two germline ends. This CDR3 spans 15 amino acids.